Sequencing of this TCR beta chain was carried out in a study of shared clonotypes between healthy human individuals. Germline CDR1 reads SGHAT; CDR2 reads FQNNGV. This CDR3 comprises 14 residues. V was cut by 3 bases and J by 0 bases, with 6 bases left in between. Profiling relied on immunoSEQ multiplex PCR, and the TCRdb table lists in-frame clones only, not all of them. The sample holds about 680,000 clones, 60% to 75% seen once. The specimen was memory CD4+ T cells sorted from blood. Regarding subset: CD45RA-negative fraction. This TCR came from a woman under 40 in good health. The chain uses TRBV11-2 and TRBJ1-3; D may be TRBD1 (5 bases). The CDR3 sequence is CASSFDSSGNTIYF. Here the CDR3 DNA reads TGTGCCAGCAGCTTCGACAGCTCTGGAAACACCATATATTTT.